The clone carrying this T cell receptor beta chain occurred a few times. Its antigen is not identified. The record originates from a study of neurological immune-mediated disorders. Study observations and caveats: Expansion of TCR clones was greatest in HTLV-1-associated myelopathy and smallest in multiple sclerosis, where it fell below that of healthy controls.

Maryland, USA blood bank volunteers served as healthy controls. The cDNA was generated through 5'RACE incorporating 10-nucleotide random UMIs. TCRdb re-analysed the 5' RACE reads in MiXCR, keeping a single row per CDR3 protein. The sample lists just under 45,000 distinct CDR3 sequences, approximately 11% occurring once. This CDR3 comprises 16 residues. V was shortened by 5 bases and J by 2 bases, with 18 bases between the two germline ends. The source is a female donor in good health. The V and J genes are TRBV12-3 or TRBV12-4 and TRBJ1-2, with D hard to call. Sequenced: PBMCs. The CDR3 reads CASSKKGAVGNYGYTF. The CDR3, as DNA: TGTGCCAGCAGTAAAAAGGGAGCGGTTGGCAACTATGGCTACACCTTC.